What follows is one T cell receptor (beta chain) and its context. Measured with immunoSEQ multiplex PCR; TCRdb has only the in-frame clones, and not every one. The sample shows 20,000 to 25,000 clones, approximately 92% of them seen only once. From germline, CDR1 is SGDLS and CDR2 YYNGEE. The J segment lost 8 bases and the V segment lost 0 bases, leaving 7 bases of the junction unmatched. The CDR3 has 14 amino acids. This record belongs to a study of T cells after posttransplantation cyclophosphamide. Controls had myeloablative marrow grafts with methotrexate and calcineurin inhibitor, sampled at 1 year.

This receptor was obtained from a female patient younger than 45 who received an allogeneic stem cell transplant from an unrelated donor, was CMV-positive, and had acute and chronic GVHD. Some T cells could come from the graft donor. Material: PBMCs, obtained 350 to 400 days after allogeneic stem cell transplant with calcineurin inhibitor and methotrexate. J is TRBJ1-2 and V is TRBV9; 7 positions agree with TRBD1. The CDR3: CASSVAPDRAGYTF. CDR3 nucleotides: TGTGCCAGCAGCGTAGCTCCTGACAGGGCGGGCTACACCTTC.